One and the same sample provided the 22 T cell receptor beta chains below, sequenced in a study of CD8 T cells in seronegative destructive rheumatoid arthritis. Data came from immunoSEQ multiplex PCR; TCRdb stores just in-frame clones and leaves some out. The sample consists of several thousand clones, approximately 70% of them appearing once. The sequenced material came from CD8+ T cells from blood. All receptors derive from a woman aged 45 to 70 with seronegative destructive rheumatoid arthritis.

The table lists this clone with a few counts. A far larger clone differs by one base, so this is likely a read error. This CDR3 is also generated by other DNA sequences in the sample. The gene calls are TRBV5-6 and TRBJ1-3; 7 nucleotides line up with TRBD1. The CDR3 contains 15 residues. Germline V gives CDR1 SGHDT, CDR2 YYEEEE. This CDR3 is CASSLGQASGNTIYF. The DNA for the CDR3 is TGTGCCAGCAGCCTAGGACAGGCCTCTGGCAACACCATATATTTT.

This sequence joins TRBV4-1 and TRBJ2-5; a possible D gene is TRBD1 (6 bases). Trimming removed 5 bases at V and 5 bases at J, with 12 bases between. Germline values: CDR1 MGHRA, CDR2 YSYEKL. The CDR3 runs 13 residues. The CDR3 coding sequence is TGCGCCAGCAGCGGGAACAGGGACGAGACCCAGTACTTC. Residues: CASSGNRDETQYF.

This chain uses TRBV30 with TRBJ2-7; TRBD1 matches at 8 bases. After removal of 3 bases from V and 4 bases from J, the junction contained 5 bases not matched to a gene. Germline CDR1 GTSNPN, CDR2 SVGIG (reference sequence). This CDR3 is 13 amino acids long. The CDR3 coding sequence is TGTGCCTGGAGGGGACAGGACCCATACGAGCAGTACTTC. It encodes CAWRGQDPYEQYF.

The rearrangement links TRBV19 to TRBJ2-7, with TRBD1 identical over 10 bases. The trim removed 7 bases at V and 2 bases at J, leaving 8 bases unmatched. The CDR3 has 15 amino acids. CDR1 is LNHDA, CDR2 SQIVND, per germline (reference sequence). The DNA for the CDR3 is TGTGCCAGTAAGGCCGGGACAGGGGAAACCTACGAGCAGTACTTC. Amino acids: CASKAGTGETYEQYF.

V and J are TRBV5-8 and TRBJ2-3, with TRBD1 matching 7 bases. The germline CDR1 and CDR2 sequences are SGHTS and YDEGEE. The CDR3 spans 13 residues. V was pared by 9 bases and J by 1 base, with 5 bases of the junction left unmatched. The CDR3 DNA reads TGTGCCAATCCGGGACAGCGCACAGATACGCAGTATTTT. Its protein is CANPGQRTDTQYF.

V gene TRBV2 combines with J gene TRBJ2-1; TRBD1 might be the D (7 bases). Germline-derived CDR1 and CDR2 are SNHLY and FYNNEI. The V gene lost 10 bases and the J gene lost 9 bases, with 19 bases spanning the gap. The CDR3 is 13 residues long. The CDR3 region is CAISFGTAGEQFF. CDR3 nucleotides: TGTGCCATTTCATTTGGGACAGCGGGTGAGCAGTTCTTC.

The CDR3 DNA reads TGTGCCAGCAGTGAAATGGGGGGGCAAGTCGGCAATGAGCAGTTCTTC. Amino acid sequence: CASSEMGGQVGNEQFF. This chain connects TRBV6-1 to TRBJ2-1, with D possibly matching TRBD2 (7 bases). Germline loops: CDR1 MNHNS, CDR2 SASEGT. The CDR3 runs to 16 residues. V was clipped by 2 bases and J by 6 bases, with 17 bases between them.

The chain uses TRBV10-3 and TRBJ2-3, with 7 bases identical to TRBD1. Germline assignment: CDR1 ENHRY and CDR2 SYGVKD. This CDR3 spans 15 amino acids. The junction had 5 bases not matched to a gene; V was cut back by 5 bases and J by 0 bases. In nucleotides, the CDR3 is TGTGCCATCAGTTTAACAGGGGACAGCACAGATACGCAGTATTTT. It translates to CAISLTGDSTDTQYF.

Worth noting for this clone: This CDR3 fails to terminate in the conserved phenylalanine or tryptophan, so it likely reflects a read error. This chain uses TRBV30 with TRBJ1-2, with D possibly TRBD1 on 5 matching bases. The germline V and J ends were trimmed by 5 bases and 1 base, with 8 bases remaining between them. Looked up from germline, CDR1 is GTSNPN and CDR2 is SVGIG (reference sequence). The CDR3 extends over 12 amino acids. The CDR3 reads CAWEQVNYGYTL. CDR3 DNA sequence: TGTGCCTGGGAACAGGTTAACTATGGCTACACCCTC.

V gene TRBV29-1 combines with J gene TRBJ1-1; 7 bases fit TRBD1. J was trimmed by 7 bases and V by 1 base; bases with no gene match: 6. Germline values: CDR1 SQVTM, CDR2 ANQGSEA. This CDR3 region has 13 residues. The CDR3 sequence is CSVEGQGGFEAFF. DNA for the CDR3: TGCAGCGTTGAAGGTCAGGGGGGATTTGAAGCTTTCTTT.

J is TRBJ2-1 and V is TRBV5-6; D possibly corresponds to TRBD2 (6 bases). Deletions cut 4 bases from V and 0 bases from J, with 20 bases between. The CDR3 is 18 residues long. Germline lookup yields CDR1 SGHDT and CDR2 YYEEEE. In nucleotides, the CDR3 is TGTGCCAGCAGCCCGTGGGGGGAAGAAGCGGGCTCCTACAATGAGCAGTTCTTC. It is translated as CASSPWGEEAGSYNEQFF.

The rearrangement joins TRBV7-3 to TRBJ2-1; D possibly corresponds to TRBD1 (6 bases). Germline lookup yields CDR1 SGHTA and CDR2 FQGTGA. CDR3 size: 15 residues. The V end was cut by 5 bases, the J end by 8 bases, with 19 bases between. CDR3 region: CASSPSGGDPDEQFF. The CDR3, as DNA: TGTGCCAGCAGCCCCAGTGGGGGCGACCCCGATGAGCAGTTCTTC.

In its sample, this clone was seen once. The V and J genes are TRBV6-5 and TRBJ2-7, with 8 bases that match TRBD2. This CDR3 spans 14 amino acids. Trimming took 4 bases from V and 7 from J; bases not matched to a gene: 9. Germline values: CDR1 MNHEY, CDR2 SVGAGI. The CDR3 here is CASSSSGGLSEQYF. The CDR3 DNA follows: TGTGCCAGCAGTTCCAGCGGGGGTTTGTCGGAGCAGTACTTC.

The chain is built from TRBV5-4 and TRBJ2-1, with 7 bases fitting TRBD2. The CDR3 consists of 15 residues. J lost 10 bases, V lost 1 base, and 11 bases had no gene match. Germline loops: CDR1 SGHNT, CDR2 YYREEE (reference sequence). Written as DNA, the CDR3 is TGTGCCAGCAGCTTGTTAGCGGGCGCGCTTTACGAGCAGTTCTTC. It specifies CASSLLAGALYEQFF.

The chain recombines TRBV4-1 with TRBJ2-7; 10 bases are a match to TRBD1. The CDR3 spans 16 residues. Germline V CDR1 and CDR2: MGHRA, YSYEKL. The J segment lost 0 bases and the V segment lost 5 bases, leaving 7 bases of the junction unmatched. The CDR3 reads CASSETGGDLSYEQYF. CDR3 DNA sequence: TGCGCCAGCAGCGAGACAGGGGGCGACCTCTCCTACGAGCAGTACTTC.

The J gene is TRBJ2-3, the V gene TRBV7-6, with D possibly being TRBD1 (6 bases). The CDR3 extends over 14 amino acids. Germline CDR1 and CDR2: SGHVS and FNYEAQ. V gave up 1 base and J gave up 4 bases, with 9 bases separating them. Here the CDR3 DNA reads TGTGCCAGCAGCTTAGGGGCAGGGGCAGATACGCAGTATTTT. This sequence encodes CASSLGAGADTQYF.

The V gene is TRBV2, the J gene TRBJ1-2, with 10 bases lining up with TRBD1. Trimming at V came to 4 bases and at J to 4 bases, leaving 3 bases not matched to a gene. Germline values: CDR1 SNHLY, CDR2 FYNNEI. The CDR3 has 14 amino acids. The CDR3 region is CASSVTGGGYGYTF. As DNA, the CDR3 is TGTGCCAGCAGTGTGACAGGGGGCGGCTATGGCTACACCTTC.

A note on this clone: The sample contains more than one DNA sequence encoding this CDR3. This chain links TRBV5-1 with TRBJ1-5; possibly TRBD1 for D (6 bases). This CDR3 spans 15 amino acids. Trimming stripped 1 base from V and 5 bases from J, with 13 bases between. Germline V CDR1 and CDR2: SGHRS, YFSETQ. This CDR3 reads CASSLFPGTHQPQHF. CDR3 sequence (DNA): TGCGCCAGCAGCTTGTTCCCCGGGACACATCAGCCCCAGCATTTT.

The chain has TRBV5-1 and TRBJ1-5; 7 bases map to TRBD1. This CDR3 is 19 amino acids long. CDR1 SGHRS and CDR2 YFSETQ come from the germline V gene. V gave up 4 bases and J gave up 0 bases; unmatched junction bases: 16. CDR3 nucleotide sequence: TGCGCCAGCAGCCCTGGGACAGAGGGGGTTTGGTATAGCAATCAGCCCCAGCATTTT. Amino acid sequence: CASSPGTEGVWYSNQPQHF.

The chain carries TRBV2 and TRBJ2-1, with D maybe TRBD2 (6 bases). V was clipped by 1 base and J by 2 bases, with 12 bases between them. The CDR3 covers 16 residues. Germline V CDR1 and CDR2: SNHLY, FYNNEI. Here the CDR3 reads CASSEGSGRPYNEQFF. The CDR3 DNA reads as TGTGCCAGCAGTGAAGGGTCAGGGAGGCCCTACAATGAGCAGTTCTTC.

This chain joins TRBV27 and TRBJ1-2; perhaps TRBD1 as D (6 bases). V shed 6 bases and J shed 7 bases, with 9 bases lying between them. Germline V gives CDR1 MNHEY, CDR2 SMNVEV (reference sequence). The CDR3 spans 11 residues. The CDR3, as DNA: TGTGCCAGCAGCCCAGGGGCTGGCTACACCTTC. Its protein is CASSPGAGYTF.

The rearrangement joins TRBV28 to TRBJ2-1; D is unresolved. V lost 3 bases, J lost 2 bases, and 20 bases lay in between. Germline-derived CDR1 and CDR2 are MDHEN and SYDVKM. The CDR3 spans 18 residues. The CDR3 is CASSFSRFVMITYNEQFF. The CDR3, as DNA: TGTGCCAGCAGTTTCAGTCGATTCGTCATGATCACCTACAATGAGCAGTTCTTC. The full variable domain, its missing parts supplied by reference TRBV28 and TRBJ2-1, is DVKVTQSSRYLVKRTGEKVFLECVQDMDHENMFWYRQDPGLGLRLIYFSYDVKMKEKGDIPEGYSVSREKKERFSLILESASTNQTSMYLCASSFSRFVMITYNEQFFGPGTRLTVL.